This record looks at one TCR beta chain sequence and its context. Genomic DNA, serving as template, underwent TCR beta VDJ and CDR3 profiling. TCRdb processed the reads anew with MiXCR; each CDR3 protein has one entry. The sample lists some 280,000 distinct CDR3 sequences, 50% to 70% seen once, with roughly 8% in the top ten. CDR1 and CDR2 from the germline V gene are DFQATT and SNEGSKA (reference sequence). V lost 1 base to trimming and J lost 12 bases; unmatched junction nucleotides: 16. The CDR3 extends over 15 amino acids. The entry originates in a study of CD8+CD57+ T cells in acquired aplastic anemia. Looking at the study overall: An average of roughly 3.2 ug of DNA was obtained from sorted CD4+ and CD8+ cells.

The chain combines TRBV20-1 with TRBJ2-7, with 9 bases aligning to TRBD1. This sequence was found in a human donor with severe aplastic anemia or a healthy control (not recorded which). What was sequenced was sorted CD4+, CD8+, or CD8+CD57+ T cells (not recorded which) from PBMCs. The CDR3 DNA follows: TGCAGTGCTAGAGGGGACAGGGAGAGCTACTACGAGAGGTACTTC. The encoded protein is CSARGDRESYYERYF.